This T cell receptor (beta chain) was recovered during a study of regulatory T cells in long-lasting Graves disease. Building the TCR beta libraries relied on iRepertoire HTBI primers, and CDR3 regions underwent Arm-PCR. TCRdb re-derived calls from the multiplex PCR reads in MiXCR, one entry per CDR3 protein. The sample yields over 400,000 distinct CDR3 sequences, around 15% seen once. As regards this clonotype: Its antigen remains unknown. A clone one base away is much larger, so this may be a read error.

Stated time point: newly diagnosed GD, antithyroid drugs for less than 3 months. PBMCs provided the RNA from which the TCR library was made. The germline V gene encodes CDR1 LGHDT and CDR2 YNNKEL (reference sequence). V lost 1 base, J lost 9 bases, and 2 bases stayed unmatched. The CDR3 totals 14 residues. General study findings and limits: Comparison showed that persistent patients shared more public clonotypes (fewer than 3,000) than new patients (nearly 1,000).

The sample was also linked to a second study, of T cells in Graves' hyperthyroidism and ophthalmopathy.

The rearrangement joins TRBV3-1 to TRBJ2-1, with 11 bases identical to TRBD1. Here the sequenced sample was peripheral blood mononuclear cells (PBMCs), taken at new diagnosis, from a patient treated with antithyroid drugs. The sequence derives from a woman aged 45-59 years with Graves disease. CDR3 in amino acids: CASSQGTGGPEQFF. CDR3 DNA: TGTGCCAGCAGCCAAGGGACAGGGGGCCCTGAGCAGTTCTTC.